The sequence of this TCR beta chain was determined in a study of blood T cell repertoires in COVID-19. As for the study in general: The study drew acute and convalescent COVID-19 samples from the United States, Italy and Spain. Sources were T cells, B-cell-depleted T cells, or PBMCs; the material itself was cDNA or gDNA.

The count of this clone is one. The CDR3 loop spans 14 amino acids. V lost 0 bases to trimming and J lost 5 bases, with 13 bases between them. From germline, CDR1 is GTSNPN and CDR2 SVGIG (reference sequence). Authors' processing steps: It was from reference gene primer amplification that nucleated cell counts were estimated. The data were produced by immunoSEQ multiplex PCR, yet TCRdb's version contains in-frame clones alone and is incomplete. D and trimming were read from the DNA, whereas the V and J calls and clone size are those reported in that table. The sample holds a few hundred thousand clones, 86% seen once.

This receptor was identified in a young woman with active or convalescent COVID-19. Sequencing was performed on peripheral blood. The chain couples TRBV30 to TRBJ2-5, with a tentative D call TRBD1 (5 bases). The CDR3 DNA is TGTGCCTGGAGTGTTTCAGGGTTGAGCGAGACCCAGTACTTC. Its protein is CAWSVSGLSETQYF.